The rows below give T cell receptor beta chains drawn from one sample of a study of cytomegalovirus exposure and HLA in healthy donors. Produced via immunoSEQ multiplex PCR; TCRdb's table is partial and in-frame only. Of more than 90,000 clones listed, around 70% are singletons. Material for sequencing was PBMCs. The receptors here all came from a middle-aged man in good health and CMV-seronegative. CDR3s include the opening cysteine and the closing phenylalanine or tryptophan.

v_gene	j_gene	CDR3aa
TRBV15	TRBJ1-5	CATSGRGFGQPQHF
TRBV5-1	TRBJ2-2	CASSLMGQNTGELFF
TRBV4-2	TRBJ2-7	CASSHSGGNSYEQYF
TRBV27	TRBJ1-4	CASSPQGRASGGKLFF
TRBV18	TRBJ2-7	CASSPGTAITYEQYF
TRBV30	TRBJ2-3	CAWGRGVGGTLRTDTQYF
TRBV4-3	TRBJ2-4	CASSQEGGKNIQYF
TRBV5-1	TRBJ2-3	CASRTTGAGDTQYF
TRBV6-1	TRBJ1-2	CASSEALYGYTF
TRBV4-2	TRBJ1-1	CASSQTGGNTEAFF
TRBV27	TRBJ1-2	CASSLWGGSNYGYTF
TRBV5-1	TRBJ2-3	CASSLGTSTDTQYF
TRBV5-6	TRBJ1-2	CASSLVNRDNYGYTF
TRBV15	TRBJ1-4	CATSRSIGGPEKLFF
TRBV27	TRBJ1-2	CASRTGPVGYTF
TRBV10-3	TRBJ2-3	CAIRADRGEDSDTQYF
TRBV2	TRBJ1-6	CASSEAGGINSPLHF
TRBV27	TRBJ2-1	CASSAMGLGSTSGSDNEQFF
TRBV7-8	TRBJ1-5	CASSQLRESRYGNQPQHF
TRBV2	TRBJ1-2	CASRLAQGPYGYTF
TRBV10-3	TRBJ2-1	CAIRTGLAVYNEQFF
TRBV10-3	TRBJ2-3	CAISDSIVSTDTQYF
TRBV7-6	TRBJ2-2	CASSYLAGGDTGELFF
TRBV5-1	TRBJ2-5	CASSLALGGQETQYF
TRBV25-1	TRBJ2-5	CASSDTAGTETQYF
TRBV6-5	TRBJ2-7	CASSYSTGLYEQYF
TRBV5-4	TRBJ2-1	CASSFLSGTGTYNEQFF
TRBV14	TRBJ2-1	CASSQKKRTNNEQFF